This T cell receptor (beta chain) was identified during a study of cytomegalovirus exposure and HLA in healthy donors. Primers for the PCR totalled 60 Vbeta and 13 Jbeta. Here immunoSEQ multiplex PCR was the method, and the copy in TCRdb shows in-frame clones only, minus some. The profile shows 83,000 or so clones, about four fifths of them singletons. This clone was seen once. Its antigen is as yet unknown. Points from the study as a whole: A later look showed TCR association rates differing by HLA locus, highest for DRB1 and lowest for HLA-C.

The sequence was obtained from a woman aged 30 to 39 in good health and CMV-seronegative. The sample was PBMCs.

The CDR3 protein is CASRAGEPHNEQFF. DNA for the CDR3: TGTGCTTCAAGGGCGGGAGAACCGCACAATGAGCAGTTCTTC. The chain is built from TRBV7-8 and TRBJ2-1; 7 bases are a match to TRBD2. This CDR3 has 14 residues. CDR1 SGHVS and CDR2 FQNEAQ come from the germline V gene.